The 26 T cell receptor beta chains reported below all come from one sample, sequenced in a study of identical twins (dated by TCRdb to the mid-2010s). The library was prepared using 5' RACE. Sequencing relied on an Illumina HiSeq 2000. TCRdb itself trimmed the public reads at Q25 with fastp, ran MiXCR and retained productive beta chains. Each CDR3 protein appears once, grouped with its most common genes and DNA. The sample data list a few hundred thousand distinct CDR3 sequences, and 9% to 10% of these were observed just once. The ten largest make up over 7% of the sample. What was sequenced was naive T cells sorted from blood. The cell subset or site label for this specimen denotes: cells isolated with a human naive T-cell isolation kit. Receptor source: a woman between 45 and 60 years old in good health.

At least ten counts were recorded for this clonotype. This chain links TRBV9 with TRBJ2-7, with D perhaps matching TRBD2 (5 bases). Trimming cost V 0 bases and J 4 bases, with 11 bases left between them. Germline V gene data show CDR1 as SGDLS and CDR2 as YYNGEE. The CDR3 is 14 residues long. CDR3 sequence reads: CASSVEAGTYEQYF. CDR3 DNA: TGTGCCAGCAGCGTAGAGGCGGGTACATACGAGCAGTACTTC.

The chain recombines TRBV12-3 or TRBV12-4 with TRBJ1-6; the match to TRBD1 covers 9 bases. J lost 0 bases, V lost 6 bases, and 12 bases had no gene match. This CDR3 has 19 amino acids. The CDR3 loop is CASRKTGGRLSSYNSPLHF. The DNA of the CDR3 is TGTGCCAGCAGAAAAACAGGGGGCCGATTAAGCTCCTATAATTCACCCCTCCACTTT.

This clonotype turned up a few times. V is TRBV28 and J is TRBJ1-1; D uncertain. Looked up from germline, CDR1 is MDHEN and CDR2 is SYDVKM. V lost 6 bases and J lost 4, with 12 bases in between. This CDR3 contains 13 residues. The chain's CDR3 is CASRGPGATEAFF. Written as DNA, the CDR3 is TGTGCCAGCAGGGGTCCCGGAGCCACTGAAGCTTTCTTT.

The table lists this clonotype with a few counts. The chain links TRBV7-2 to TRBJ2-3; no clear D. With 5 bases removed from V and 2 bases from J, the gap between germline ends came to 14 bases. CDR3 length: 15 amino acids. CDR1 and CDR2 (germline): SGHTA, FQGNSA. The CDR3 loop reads CASSIPAPSTDTQYF. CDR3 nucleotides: TGTGCCAGCAGCATCCCGGCCCCGTCCACAGATACGCAGTATTTT.

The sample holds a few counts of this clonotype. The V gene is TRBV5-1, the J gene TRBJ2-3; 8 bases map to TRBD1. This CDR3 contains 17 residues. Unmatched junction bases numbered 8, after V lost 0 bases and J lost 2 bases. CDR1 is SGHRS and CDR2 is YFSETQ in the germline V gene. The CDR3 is CASSLARGQGITDTQYF. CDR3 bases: TGCGCCAGCAGCTTGGCCCGTGGACAGGGAATCACAGATACGCAGTATTTT.

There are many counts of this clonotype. CDR3 residues: CASSQMGTEAFF. As DNA, the CDR3 is TGTGCCAGCAGCCAGATGGGGACTGAAGCTTTCTTT. V is TRBV4-2 and J is TRBJ1-1, with D unresolved. Trimming shortened V by 3 bases and J by 5 bases, and 7 bases separated the two germline ends. Looked up from germline, CDR1 is LGHNA and CDR2 is YNFKEQ. The CDR3 has 12 residues.

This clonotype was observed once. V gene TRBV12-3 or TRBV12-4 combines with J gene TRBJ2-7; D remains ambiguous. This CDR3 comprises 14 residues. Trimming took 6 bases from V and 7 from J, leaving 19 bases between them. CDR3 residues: CASSPGLTVQEQYF. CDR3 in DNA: TGTGCCAGCAGCCCGGGCCTCACCGTACAGGAGCAGTACTTC.

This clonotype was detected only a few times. The CDR3 sequence is CASRASFDEQYF. DNA of the CDR3: TGTGCCAGCAGGGCATCTTTCGACGAGCAGTACTTC. The chain uses TRBV6-1 and TRBJ2-7; D ambiguous. The CDR3 has 12 residues. Germline V gives CDR1 MNHNS, CDR2 SASEGT. Trimming stripped 6 bases from V and 5 bases from J, with 11 bases between.

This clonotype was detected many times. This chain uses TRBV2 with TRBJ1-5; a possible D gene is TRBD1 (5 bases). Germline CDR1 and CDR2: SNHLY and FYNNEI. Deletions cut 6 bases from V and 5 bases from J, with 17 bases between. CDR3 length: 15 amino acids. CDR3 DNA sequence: TGTGCCAGCAGGGGACCGGGACTCATAGATCAGCCCCAGCATTTT. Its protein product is CASRGPGLIDQPQHF.

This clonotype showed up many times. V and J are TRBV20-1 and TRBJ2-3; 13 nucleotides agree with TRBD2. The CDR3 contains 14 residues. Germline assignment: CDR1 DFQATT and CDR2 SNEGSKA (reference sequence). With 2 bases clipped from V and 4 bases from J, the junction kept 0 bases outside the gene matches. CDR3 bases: TGCAGTGCTAGAACTAGCGGGAGGGCAGATACGCAGTATTTT. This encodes CSARTSGRADTQYF.

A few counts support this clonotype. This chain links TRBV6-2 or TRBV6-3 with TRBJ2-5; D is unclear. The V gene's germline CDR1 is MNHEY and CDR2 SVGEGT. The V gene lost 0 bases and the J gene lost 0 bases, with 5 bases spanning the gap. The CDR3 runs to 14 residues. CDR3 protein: CASSYSANQETQYF. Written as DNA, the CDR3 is TGTGCCAGCAGTTACTCGGCTAACCAAGAGACCCAGTACTTC.

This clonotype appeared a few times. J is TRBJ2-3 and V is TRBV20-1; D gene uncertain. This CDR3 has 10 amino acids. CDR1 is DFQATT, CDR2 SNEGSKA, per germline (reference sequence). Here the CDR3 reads CRCRIDTQYF. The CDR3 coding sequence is TGCAGATGTAGAATAGATACGCAGTATTTT.

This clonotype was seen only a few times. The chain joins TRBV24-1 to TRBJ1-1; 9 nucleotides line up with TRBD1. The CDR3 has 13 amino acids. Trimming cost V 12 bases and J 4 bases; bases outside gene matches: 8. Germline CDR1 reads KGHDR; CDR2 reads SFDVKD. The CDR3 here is CAVAGTGFTEAFF. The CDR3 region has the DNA TGTGCCGTAGCCGGGACAGGGTTCACTGAAGCTTTCTTT.

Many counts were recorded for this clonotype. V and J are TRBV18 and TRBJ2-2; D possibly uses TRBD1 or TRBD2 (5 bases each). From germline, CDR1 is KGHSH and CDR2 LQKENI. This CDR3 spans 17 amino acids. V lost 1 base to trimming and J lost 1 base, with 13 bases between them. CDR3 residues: CASSPLGTIMNTGELFF. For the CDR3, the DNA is TGTGCCAGCTCACCACTAGGGACGATCATGAACACCGGGGAGCTGTTTTTT.

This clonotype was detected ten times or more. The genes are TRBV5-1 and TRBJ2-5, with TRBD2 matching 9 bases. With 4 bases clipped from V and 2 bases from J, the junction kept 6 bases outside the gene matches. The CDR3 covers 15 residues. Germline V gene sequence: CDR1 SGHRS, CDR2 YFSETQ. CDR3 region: CASSQRLAEQETQYF. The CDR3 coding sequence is TGCGCCAGCAGCCAGAGACTAGCGGAGCAAGAGACCCAGTACTTC.

The CDR3 DNA reads TGTGCCATCAGTGGGGGCTCCTCTGGGGCCAACGTCCTGACTTTC. Translated, it gives CAISGGSSGANVLTF. This chain links TRBV10-3 with TRBJ2-6; D is possibly TRBD1 (5 bases). This CDR3 contains 15 residues. Trimming removed 4 bases from V and 0 bases from J, with 7 bases in between. Germline CDR1 and CDR2: ENHRY and SYGVKD.

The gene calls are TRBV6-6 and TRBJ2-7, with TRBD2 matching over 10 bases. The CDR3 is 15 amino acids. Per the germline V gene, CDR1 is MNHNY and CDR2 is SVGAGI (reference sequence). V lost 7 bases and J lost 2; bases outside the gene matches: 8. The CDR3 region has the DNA TGTGCCAGCAAGGGGGGACTAGCGTTAACCTACGAGCAGTACTTC. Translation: CASKGGLALTYEQYF.

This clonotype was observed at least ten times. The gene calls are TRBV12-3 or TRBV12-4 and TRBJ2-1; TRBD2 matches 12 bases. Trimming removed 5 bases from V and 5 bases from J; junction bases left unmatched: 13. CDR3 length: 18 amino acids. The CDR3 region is CASSPGTSGSTNDNEQFF. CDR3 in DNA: TGTGCCAGCAGTCCCGGGACTAGCGGGTCCACGAATGACAATGAGCAGTTCTTC.

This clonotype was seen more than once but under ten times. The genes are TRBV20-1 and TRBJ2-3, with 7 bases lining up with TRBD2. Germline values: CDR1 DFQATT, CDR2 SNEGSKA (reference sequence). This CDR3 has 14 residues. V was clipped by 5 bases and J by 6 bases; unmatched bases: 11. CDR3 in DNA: TGCAGTGCTCTCCGGCTTGCGGGAGAGGATACGCAGTATTTT. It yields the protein CSALRLAGEDTQYF.

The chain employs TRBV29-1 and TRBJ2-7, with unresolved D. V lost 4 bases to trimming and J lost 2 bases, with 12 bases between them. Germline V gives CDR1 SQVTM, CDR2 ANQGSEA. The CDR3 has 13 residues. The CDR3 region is CSVVVNNPYEQYF. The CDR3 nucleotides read TGCAGCGTTGTCGTGAACAACCCCTACGAGCAGTACTTC.

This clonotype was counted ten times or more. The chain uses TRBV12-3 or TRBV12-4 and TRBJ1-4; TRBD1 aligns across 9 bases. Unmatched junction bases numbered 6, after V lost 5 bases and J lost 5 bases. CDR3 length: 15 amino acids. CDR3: CASSRAGTGNEKLFF. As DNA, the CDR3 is TGTGCCAGCAGTCGAGCCGGGACAGGGAATGAAAAACTGTTTTTT.

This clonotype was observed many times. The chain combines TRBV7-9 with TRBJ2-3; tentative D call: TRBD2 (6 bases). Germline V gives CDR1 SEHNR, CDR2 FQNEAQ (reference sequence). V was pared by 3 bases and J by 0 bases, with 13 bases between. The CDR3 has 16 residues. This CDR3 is CASSFSVAASTDTQYF. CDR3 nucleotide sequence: TGTGCCAGCAGCTTCTCGGTAGCGGCTAGCACAGATACGCAGTATTTT.

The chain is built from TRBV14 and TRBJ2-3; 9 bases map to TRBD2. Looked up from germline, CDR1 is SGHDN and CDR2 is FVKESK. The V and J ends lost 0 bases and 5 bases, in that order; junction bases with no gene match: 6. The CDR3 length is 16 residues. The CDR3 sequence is CASSQDWGLAGDTQYF. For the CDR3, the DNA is TGTGCCAGCAGCCAAGATTGGGGACTAGCAGGAGATACGCAGTATTTT.

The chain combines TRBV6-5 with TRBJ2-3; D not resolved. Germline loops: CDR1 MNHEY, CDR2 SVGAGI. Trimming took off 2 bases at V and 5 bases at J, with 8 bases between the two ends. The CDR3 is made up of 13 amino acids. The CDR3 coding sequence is TGTGCCAGCAGTTACAAGGACGGAGATACGCAGTATTTT. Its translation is CASSYKDGDTQYF.

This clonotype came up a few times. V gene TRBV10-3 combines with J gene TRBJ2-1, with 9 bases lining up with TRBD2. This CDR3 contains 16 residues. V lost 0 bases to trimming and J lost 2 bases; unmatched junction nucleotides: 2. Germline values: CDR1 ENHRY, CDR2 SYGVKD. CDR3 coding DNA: TGTGCCATCAGTGAGTCTCAGCGGGGGGCCTACAATGAGCAGTTCTTC. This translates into CAISESQRGAYNEQFF.

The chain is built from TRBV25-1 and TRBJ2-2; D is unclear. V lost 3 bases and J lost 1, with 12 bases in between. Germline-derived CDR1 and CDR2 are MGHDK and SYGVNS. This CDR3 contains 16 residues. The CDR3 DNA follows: TGTGCCAGCAGTGAGGTTCGTGGTGTGAACACCGGGGAGCTGTTTTTT. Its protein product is CASSEVRGVNTGELFF.